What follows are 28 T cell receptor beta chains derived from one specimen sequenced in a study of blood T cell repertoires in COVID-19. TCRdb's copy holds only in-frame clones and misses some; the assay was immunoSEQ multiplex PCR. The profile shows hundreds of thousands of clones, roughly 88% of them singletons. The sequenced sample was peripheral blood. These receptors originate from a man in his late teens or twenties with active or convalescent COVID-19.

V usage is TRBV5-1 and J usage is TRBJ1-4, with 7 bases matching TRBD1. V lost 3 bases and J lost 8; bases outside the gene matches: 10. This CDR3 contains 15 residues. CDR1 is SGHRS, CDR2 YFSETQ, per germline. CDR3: CASSWTNRDSEKLFF. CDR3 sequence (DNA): TGCGCCAGCAGCTGGACTAACCGGGACAGCGAAAAACTGTTTTTT.

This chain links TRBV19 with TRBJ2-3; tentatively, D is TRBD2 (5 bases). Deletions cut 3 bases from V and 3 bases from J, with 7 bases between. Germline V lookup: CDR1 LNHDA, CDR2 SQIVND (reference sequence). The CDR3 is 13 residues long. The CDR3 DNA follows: TGTGCCAGTAGTATTCAGCGGACAGATACGCAGTATTTT. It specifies CASSIQRTDTQYF.

The CDR3 sequence: CASSPTRPVSRTEAFF. As DNA, the CDR3 is TGTGCCAGCAGTCCGACCCGACCGGTATCCAGGACTGAAGCTTTCTTT. V is TRBV6-2 or TRBV6-3 and J is TRBJ1-1; D unresolved. V lost 5 bases and J 5 bases, leaving 21 bases between the germline ends. Germline lookup yields CDR1 MNHEY and CDR2 SVGEGT. CDR3 length equals 16 residues.

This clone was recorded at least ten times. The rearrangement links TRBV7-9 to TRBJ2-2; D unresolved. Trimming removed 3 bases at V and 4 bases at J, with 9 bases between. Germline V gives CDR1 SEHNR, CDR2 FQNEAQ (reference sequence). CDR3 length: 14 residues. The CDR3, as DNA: TGTGCCAGCAGCTTCGGTTCAGGCACCGGGGAGCTGTTTTTT. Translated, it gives CASSFGSGTGELFF.

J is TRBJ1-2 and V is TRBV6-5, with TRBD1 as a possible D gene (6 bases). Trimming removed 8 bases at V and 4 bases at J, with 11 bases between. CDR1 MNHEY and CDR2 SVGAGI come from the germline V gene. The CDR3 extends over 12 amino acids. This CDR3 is CASRTESYGYTF. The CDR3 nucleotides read TGTGCCAGCCGGACAGAGAGCTATGGCTACACCTTC.

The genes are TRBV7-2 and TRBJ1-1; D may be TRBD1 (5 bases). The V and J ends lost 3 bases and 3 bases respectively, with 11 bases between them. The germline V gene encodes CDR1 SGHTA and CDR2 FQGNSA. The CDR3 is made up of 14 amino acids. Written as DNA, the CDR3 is TGTGCCAGCAGCTTCAGGGATACATACACTGAAGCTTTCTTT. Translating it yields CASSFRDTYTEAFF.

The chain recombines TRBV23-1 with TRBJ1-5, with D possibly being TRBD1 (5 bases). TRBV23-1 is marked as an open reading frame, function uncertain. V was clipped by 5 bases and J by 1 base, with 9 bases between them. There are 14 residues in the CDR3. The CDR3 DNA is TGCGCCAGCAGTGGTCCAGGGAGCAATCAGCCCCAGCATTTT. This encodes CASSGPGSNQPQHF.

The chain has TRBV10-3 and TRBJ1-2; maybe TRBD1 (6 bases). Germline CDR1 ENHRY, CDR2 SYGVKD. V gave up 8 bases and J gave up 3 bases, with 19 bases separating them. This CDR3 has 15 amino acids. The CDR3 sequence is CAIGSGGGLDYGYTF. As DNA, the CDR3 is TGTGCCATCGGGTCGGGCGGGGGCTTAGACTATGGCTACACCTTC.

The CDR3 loop is CASSKRQGDTGELFF. CDR3 nucleotides: TGTGCCAGTAGTAAAAGACAGGGGGACACCGGGGAGCTGTTTTTT. V and J are TRBV19 and TRBJ2-2; 9 bases fit TRBD1. This CDR3 region has 15 residues. The V gene end was trimmed by 4 bases and the J gene end by 3 bases; junction bases not matched to a gene: 3. The germline V gene encodes CDR1 LNHDA and CDR2 SQIVND (reference sequence). Variable domain in full (rest from reference TRBV19 and TRBJ2-2): DGGITQSPKYLFRKEGQNVTLSCEQNLNHDAMYWYRQDPGQGLRLIYYSQIVNDFQKGDIAEGYSVSREKKESFPLTVTSAQKNPTAFYLCASSKRQGDTGELFFGEGSRLTVL.

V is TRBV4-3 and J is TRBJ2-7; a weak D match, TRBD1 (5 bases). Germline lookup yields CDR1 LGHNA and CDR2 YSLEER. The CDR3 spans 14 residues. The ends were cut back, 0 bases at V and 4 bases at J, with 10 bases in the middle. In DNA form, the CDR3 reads TGCGCCAGCAGCCAAGACCTCCAGGGTTACGAGCAGTACTTC. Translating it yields CASSQDLQGYEQYF.

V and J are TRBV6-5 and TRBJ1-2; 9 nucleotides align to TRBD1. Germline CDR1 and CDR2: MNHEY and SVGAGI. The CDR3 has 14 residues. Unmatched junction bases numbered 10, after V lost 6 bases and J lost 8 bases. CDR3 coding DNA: TGTGCCAGCAGACCTCCCGGGACAGGGTTCGGCTACACCTTC. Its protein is CASRPPGTGFGYTF.

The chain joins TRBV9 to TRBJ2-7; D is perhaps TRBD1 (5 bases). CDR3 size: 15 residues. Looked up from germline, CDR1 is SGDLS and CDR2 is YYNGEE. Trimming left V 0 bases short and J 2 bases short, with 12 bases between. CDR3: CASSVGQGSPYEQYF. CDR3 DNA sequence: TGTGCCAGCAGCGTAGGGCAGGGTAGTCCCTACGAGCAGTACTTC.

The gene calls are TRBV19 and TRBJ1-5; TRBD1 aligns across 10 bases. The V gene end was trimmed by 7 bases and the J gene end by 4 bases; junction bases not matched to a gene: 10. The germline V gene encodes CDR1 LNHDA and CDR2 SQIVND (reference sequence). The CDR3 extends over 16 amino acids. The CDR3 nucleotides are TGTGCCAGTACCTTTACTCCGGGACAGGGGAATCAGCCCCAGCATTTT. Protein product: CASTFTPGQGNQPQHF.

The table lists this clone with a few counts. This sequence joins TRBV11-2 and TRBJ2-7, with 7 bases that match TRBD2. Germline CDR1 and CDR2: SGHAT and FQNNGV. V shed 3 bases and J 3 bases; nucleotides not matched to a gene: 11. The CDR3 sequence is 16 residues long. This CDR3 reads CASSFLMTRTSYEQYF. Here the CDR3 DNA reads TGTGCCAGCAGCTTCCTCATGACGCGGACTAGCTACGAGCAGTACTTC.

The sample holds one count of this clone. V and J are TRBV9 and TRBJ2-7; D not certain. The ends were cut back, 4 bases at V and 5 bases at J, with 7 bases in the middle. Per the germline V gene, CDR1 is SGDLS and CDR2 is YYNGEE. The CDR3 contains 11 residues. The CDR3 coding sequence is TGTGCCAGCAGCCCCGGTAACGAGCAGTACTTC. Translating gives CASSPGNEQYF.

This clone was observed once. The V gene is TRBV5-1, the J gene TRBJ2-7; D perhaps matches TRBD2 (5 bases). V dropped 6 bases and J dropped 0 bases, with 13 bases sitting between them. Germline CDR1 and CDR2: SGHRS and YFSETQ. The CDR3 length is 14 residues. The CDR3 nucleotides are TGCGCCAGCATATGGAGGCATAGCTCCTACGAGCAGTACTTC. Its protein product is CASIWRHSSYEQYF.

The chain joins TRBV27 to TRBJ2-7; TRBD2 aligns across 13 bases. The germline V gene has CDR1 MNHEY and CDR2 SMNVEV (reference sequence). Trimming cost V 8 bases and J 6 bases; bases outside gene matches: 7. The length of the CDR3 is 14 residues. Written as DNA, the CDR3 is TGTGCCAGCGCACTAGCGGGGGGGCCGAGCGAGCAGTACTTC. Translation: CASALAGGPSEQYF.

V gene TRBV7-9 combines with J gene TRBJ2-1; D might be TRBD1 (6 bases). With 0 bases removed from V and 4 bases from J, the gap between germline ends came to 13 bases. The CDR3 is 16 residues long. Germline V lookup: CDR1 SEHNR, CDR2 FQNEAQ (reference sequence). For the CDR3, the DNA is TGTGCCAGCAGCTTAGCGACCGACAGGTATTACAATGAGCAGTTCTTC. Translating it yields CASSLATDRYYNEQFF. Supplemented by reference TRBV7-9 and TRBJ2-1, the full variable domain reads DTGVSQNPRHKITKRGQNVTFRCDPISEHNRLYWYRQTLGQGPEFLTYFQNEAQLEKSRLLSDRFSAERPKGSFSTLEIQRTEQGDSAMYLCASSLATDRYYNEQFFGPGTRLTVL.

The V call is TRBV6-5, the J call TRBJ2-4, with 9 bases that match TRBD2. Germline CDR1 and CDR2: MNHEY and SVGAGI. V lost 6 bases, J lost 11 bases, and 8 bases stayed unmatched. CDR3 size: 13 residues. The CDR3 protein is CASRTGTSRVQYF. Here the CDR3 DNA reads TGTGCCAGCAGAACCGGGACTAGCCGGGTTCAGTACTTC.

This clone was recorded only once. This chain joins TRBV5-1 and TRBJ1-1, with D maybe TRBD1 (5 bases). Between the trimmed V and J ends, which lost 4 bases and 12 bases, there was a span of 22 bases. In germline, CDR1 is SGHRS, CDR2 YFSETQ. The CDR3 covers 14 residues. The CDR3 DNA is TGCGCCAGCAGCCTAAAGGGCCTCGCGGGACGGCCTTTCTTT. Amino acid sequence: CASSLKGLAGRPFF.

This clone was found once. The DNA for the CDR3 is TGTGCCAGCACCGAGGGACTAGTAGGTTCCGAGCAGTACTTC. It specifies CASTEGLVGSEQYF. This chain uses TRBV5-6 with TRBJ2-7; 8 bases are shared with TRBD2. V shed 6 bases, J shed 6 bases, and the junction held 11 bases outside the gene matches. The CDR3 covers 14 residues. Germline CDR1 reads SGHDT; CDR2 reads YYEEEE.

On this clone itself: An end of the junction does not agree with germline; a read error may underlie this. CDR3 nucleotides: TGTGCCATCAATGAGGGCGGTTTCTCTGGGGCCAACGTCCTGACTTTC. Its protein product is CAINEGGFSGANVLTF. The J gene is TRBJ2-6, the V gene TRBV10-3; D perhaps matches TRBD2 (5 bases). The CDR3 is made up of 16 amino acids. Germline assignment: CDR1 ENHRY and CDR2 SYGVKD.

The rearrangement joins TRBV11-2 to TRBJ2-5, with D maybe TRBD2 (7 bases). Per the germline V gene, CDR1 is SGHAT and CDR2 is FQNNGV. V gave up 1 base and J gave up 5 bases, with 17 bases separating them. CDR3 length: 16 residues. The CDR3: CASSLVAGGRSETQYF. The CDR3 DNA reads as TGTGCCAGCAGCTTAGTAGCCGGGGGGCGGTCGGAGACCCAGTACTTC.

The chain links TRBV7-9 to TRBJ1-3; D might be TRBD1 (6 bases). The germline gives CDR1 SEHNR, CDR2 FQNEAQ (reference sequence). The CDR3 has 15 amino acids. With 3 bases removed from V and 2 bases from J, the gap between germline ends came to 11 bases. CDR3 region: CASSFDQGTGNTIYF. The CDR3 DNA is TGTGCCAGCAGCTTCGATCAGGGGACTGGAAACACCATATATTTT. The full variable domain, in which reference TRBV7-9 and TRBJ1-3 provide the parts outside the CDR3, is DTGVSQNPRHKITKRGQNVTFRCDPISEHNRLYWYRQTLGQGPEFLTYFQNEAQLEKSRLLSDRFSAERPKGSFSTLEIQRTEQGDSAMYLCASSFDQGTGNTIYFGEGSWLTVV.

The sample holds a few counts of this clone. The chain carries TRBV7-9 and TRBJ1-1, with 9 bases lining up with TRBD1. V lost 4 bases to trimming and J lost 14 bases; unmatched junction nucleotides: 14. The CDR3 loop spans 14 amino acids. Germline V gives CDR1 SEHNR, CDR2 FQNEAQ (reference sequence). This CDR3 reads CASSYPGTGSHGFF. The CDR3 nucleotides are TGTGCCAGCAGCTATCCCGGGACAGGGTCCCACGGATTCTTT.

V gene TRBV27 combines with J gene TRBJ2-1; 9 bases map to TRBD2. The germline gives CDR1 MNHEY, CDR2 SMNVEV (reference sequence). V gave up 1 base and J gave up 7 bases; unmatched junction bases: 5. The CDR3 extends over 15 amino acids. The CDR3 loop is CASSLLLAGRNEQFF. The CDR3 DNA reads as TGTGCCAGCAGTTTATTGCTAGCGGGGAGAAATGAGCAGTTCTTC.

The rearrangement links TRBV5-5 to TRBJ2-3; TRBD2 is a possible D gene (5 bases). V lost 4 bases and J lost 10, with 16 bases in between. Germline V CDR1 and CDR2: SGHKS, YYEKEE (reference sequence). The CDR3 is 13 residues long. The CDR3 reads CASSRGSPLAQYF. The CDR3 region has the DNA TGTGCCAGCAGCCGCGGGTCTCCCCTTGCGCAGTATTTT.

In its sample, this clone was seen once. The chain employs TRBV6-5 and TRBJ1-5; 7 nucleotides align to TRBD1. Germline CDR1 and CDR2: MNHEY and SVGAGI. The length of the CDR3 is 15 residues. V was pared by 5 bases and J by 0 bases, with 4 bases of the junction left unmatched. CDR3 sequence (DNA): TGTGCCAGCAGTAGGGACAGTAATAGCAATCAGCCCCAGCATTTT. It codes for CASSRDSNSNQPQHF.